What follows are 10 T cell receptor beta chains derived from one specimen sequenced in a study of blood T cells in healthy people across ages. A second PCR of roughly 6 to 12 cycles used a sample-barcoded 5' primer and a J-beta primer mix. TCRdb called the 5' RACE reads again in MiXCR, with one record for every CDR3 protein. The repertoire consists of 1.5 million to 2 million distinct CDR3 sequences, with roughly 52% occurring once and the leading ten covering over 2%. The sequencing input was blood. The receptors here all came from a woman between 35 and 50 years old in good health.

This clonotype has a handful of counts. In nucleotides, the CDR3 is TGTGCCAGCGGACCGAGGCTAGAGACCCAGTACTTC. It codes for CASGPRLETQYF. This chain connects TRBV12-3 or TRBV12-4 to TRBJ2-4; D gene unclear. The J call may be mistaken, given a closer DNA end match to TRBJ2-5. The CDR3 covers 12 residues.

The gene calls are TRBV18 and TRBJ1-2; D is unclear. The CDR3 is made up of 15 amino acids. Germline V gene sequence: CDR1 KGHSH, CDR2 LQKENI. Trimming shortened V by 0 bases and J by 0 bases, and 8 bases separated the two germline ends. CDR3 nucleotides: TGTGCCAGCTCACCACCCAGGTCCTCTAACTATGGCTACACCTTC. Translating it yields CASSPPRSSNYGYTF.

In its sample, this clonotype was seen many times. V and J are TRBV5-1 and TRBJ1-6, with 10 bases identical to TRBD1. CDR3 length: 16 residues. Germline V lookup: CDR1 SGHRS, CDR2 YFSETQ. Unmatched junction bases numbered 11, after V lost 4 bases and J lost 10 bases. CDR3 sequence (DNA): TGCGCCAGCAGCCAGGAGGGACAGGGGATTGGATCACCCCTCCACTTT. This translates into CASSQEGQGIGSPLHF. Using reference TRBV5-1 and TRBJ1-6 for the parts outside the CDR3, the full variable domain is KAGVTQTPRYLIKTRGQQVTLSCSPISGHRSVSWYQQTPGQGLQFLFEYFSETQRNKGNFPGRFSGRQFSNSRSEMNVSTLELGDSALYLCASSQEGQGIGSPLHFGNGTRLTVT.

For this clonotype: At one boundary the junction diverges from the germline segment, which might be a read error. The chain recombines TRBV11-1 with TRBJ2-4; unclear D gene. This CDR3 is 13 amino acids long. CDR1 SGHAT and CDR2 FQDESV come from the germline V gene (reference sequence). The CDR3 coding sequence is TGTGCCTGCAGCTTATCTATCGGAAACATTCAGTACTTC. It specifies CACSLSIGNIQYF.

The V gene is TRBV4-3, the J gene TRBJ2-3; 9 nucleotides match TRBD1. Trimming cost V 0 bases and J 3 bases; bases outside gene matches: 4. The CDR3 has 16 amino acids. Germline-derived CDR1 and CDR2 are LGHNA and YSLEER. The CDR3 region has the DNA TGCGCCAGCAGCCAAGATACAGGGGGCCAGACAGATACGCAGTATTTT. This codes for CASSQDTGGQTDTQYF.

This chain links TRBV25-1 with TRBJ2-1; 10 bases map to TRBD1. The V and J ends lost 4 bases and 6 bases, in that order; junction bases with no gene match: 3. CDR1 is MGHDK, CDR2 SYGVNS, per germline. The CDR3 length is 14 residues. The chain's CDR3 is CASSGWTGGNEQFF. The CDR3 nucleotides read TGTGCCAGCAGTGGGTGGACAGGGGGCAATGAGCAGTTCTTC.

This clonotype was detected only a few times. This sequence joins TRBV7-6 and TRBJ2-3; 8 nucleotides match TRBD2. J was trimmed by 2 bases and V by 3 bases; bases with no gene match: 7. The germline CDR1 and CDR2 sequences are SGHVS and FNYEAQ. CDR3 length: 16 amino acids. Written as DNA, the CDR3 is TGTGCCAGCAGCTTTGATGGCGGGGGGCCCACAGATACGCAGTATTTT. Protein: CASSFDGGGPTDTQYF. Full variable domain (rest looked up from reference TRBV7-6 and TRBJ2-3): GAGVSQSPRYKVTKRGQDVALRCDPISGHVSLYWYRQALGQGPEFLTYFNYEAQQDKSGLPNDRFSAERPEGSISTLTIQRTEQRDSAMYRCASSFDGGGPTDTQYFGPGTRLTVL.

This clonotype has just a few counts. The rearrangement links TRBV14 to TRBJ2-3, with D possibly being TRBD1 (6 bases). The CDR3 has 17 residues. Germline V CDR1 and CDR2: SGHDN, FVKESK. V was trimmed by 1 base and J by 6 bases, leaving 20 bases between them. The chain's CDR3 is CASSQGQRDTILDTQYF. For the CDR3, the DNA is TGTGCCAGCAGCCAAGGGCAACGGGACACAATTTTGGATACGCAGTATTTT.

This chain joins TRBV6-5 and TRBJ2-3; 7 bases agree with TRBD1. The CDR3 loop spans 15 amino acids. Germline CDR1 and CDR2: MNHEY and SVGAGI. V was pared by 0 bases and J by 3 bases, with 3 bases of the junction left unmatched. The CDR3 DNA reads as TGTGCCAGCAGTTACTCCGACAGGGTAACAGATACGCAGTATTTT. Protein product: CASSYSDRVTDTQYF.

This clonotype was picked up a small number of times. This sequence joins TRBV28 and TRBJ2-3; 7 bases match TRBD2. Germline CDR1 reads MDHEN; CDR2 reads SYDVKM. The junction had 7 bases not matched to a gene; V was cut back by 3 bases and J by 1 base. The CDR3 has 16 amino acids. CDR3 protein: CASSFRAGPRTDTQYF. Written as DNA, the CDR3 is TGTGCCAGCAGTTTCCGAGCGGGGCCGCGCACAGATACGCAGTATTTT.